The clone carrying this T cell receptor beta chain was observed a single time. Original data processing: Scientists estimated how many nucleated cells there were by amplifying reference gene primers. Libraries were prepared by immunoSEQ multiplex PCR; TCRdb keeps only in-frame clonotypes and omits some of them. D and trimming come from the DNA, and the V and J calls and clone size come from that table. The table lists roughly 13,000 clones, approximately 92% of them singletons. The sample originates from a study of blood T cell repertoires in COVID-19. Study summary: Material from acute and convalescent COVID-19 was sourced from the United States, Italy and Spain. In each case, the material was cDNA or gDNA derived from T cells, B-cell-depleted T cells, or PBMCs.

Germline CDR1 ENHRY, CDR2 SYGVKD. The CDR3 runs 15 residues. V gave up 0 bases and J gave up 1 base; unmatched junction bases: 2. J is TRBJ1-1 and V is TRBV10-3; 7 positions agree with TRBD1. Material: peripheral blood. This receptor was identified in a human donor in a cohort sampled during active COVID-19. The chain's CDR3 is CAISESGDRNTEAFF. Here the CDR3 DNA reads TGTGCCATCAGTGAGTCCGGGGACAGGAACACTGAAGCTTTCTTT.